The entry that follows covers one T cell receptor (beta chain) sequence. TCRdb's table, derived via immunoSEQ multiplex PCR, lists solely in-frame clones and lacks some. The table shows 250,000 or so clones, with approximately 88% occurring only once. These data are taken from a study of blood T cell repertoires in COVID-19. V lost 5 bases, J lost 5 bases, and 6 bases stayed unmatched. The CDR3 consists of 14 residues. Germline CDR1 SNHLY, CDR2 FYNNEI. This clonotype originated in a woman aged 25 to 45 who had been exposed to COVID-19. The J gene is TRBJ2-5, the V gene TRBV2; 9 nucleotides align to TRBD2. The sequencing sample was made of PBMCs or T cells enriched from blood (not recorded which). The CDR3 sequence is CASSSLAGHETQYF. The CDR3 DNA reads as TGTGCCAGCAGTAGCCTAGCGGGACATGAGACCCAGTACTTC.